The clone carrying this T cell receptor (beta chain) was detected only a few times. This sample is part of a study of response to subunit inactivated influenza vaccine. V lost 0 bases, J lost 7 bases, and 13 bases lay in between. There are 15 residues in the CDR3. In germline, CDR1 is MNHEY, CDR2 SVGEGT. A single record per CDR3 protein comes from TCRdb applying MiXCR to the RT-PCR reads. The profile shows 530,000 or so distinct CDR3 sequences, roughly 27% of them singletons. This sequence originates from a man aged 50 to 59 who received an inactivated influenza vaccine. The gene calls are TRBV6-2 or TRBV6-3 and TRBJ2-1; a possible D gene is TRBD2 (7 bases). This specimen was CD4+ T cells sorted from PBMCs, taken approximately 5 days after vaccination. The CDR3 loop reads CASSYSGGPWNEQFF. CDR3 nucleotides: TGTGCCAGCAGTTACTCGGGGGGGCCTTGGAATGAGCAGTTCTTC.